The 18 T cell receptor beta chains in this list originate from one sample, sequenced in a study of shared clonotypes between healthy human individuals (dated by TCRdb to 2018 to 2020). The method behind the library was the immunoSEQ multiplex PCR assay. As stored in TCRdb, this immuneACCESS dataset retains in-frame rearrangements with V and J assigned. A fraction of the clones does not appear; measured against another copy, unresolved V genes explain less than half of the discrepancy, and the remainder lacks a known reason. The sample has some 1.5 million clones on record, 95% to 99% of them singletons. The ten top clones hold roughly 0.45% of the sample. The sequenced material came from naive CD4+ T cells sorted from blood. The cell subset or site tag for this specimen amounts to: CD45RA+ positively selected. These TCRs come from a young man in good health.

The genes are TRBV10-1 and TRBJ2-7, with 7 bases aligning to TRBD2. The length of the CDR3 is 11 residues. The germline V gene encodes CDR1 WNHNN and CDR2 SYGVQD (reference sequence). The ends lost 6 bases at V and 11 bases at J; junction bases unmatched: 7. The CDR3 is CASSPGTNKYF. CDR3 coding DNA: TGCGCCAGCAGCCCCGGGACTAACAAGTACTTC.

V gene TRBV9 combines with J gene TRBJ1-3; D perhaps matches TRBD1 (5 bases). The CDR3 sequence is 14 residues long. Germline CDR1 SGDLS, CDR2 YYNGEE. V dropped 8 bases and J dropped 0 bases, with 12 bases sitting between them. The CDR3 DNA is TGTGCCAGTATCGGGGGTCTCTCTGGAAACACCATATATTTT. This codes for CASIGGLSGNTIYF.

This chain joins TRBV10-1 and TRBJ2-1; the match to TRBD2 covers 13 bases. This CDR3 spans 18 amino acids. Germline lookup yields CDR1 WNHNN and CDR2 SYGVQD (reference sequence). Germline trimming cut 3 bases from V and 7 bases from J; bases unmatched to any gene: 12. CDR3 residues: CASSDSVGLAGDGNEQFF. The CDR3 nucleotides read TGCGCCAGCAGTGATAGTGTCGGACTAGCGGGAGATGGGAATGAGCAGTTCTTC.

The rearrangement links TRBV2 to TRBJ1-1; no reliable D call. Per the germline V gene, CDR1 is SNHLY and CDR2 is FYNNEI. Between the trimmed V and J ends, which lost 5 bases and 7 bases, there was a span of 5 bases. The CDR3 runs to 10 residues. The CDR3 bases are TGTGCCAGCAGTCGAAATGAAGCTTTCTTT. Amino acid sequence: CASSRNEAFF. The full variable domain, rest sourced from reference TRBV2 and TRBJ1-1, is EPEVTQTPSHQVTQMGQEVILRCVPISNHLYFYWYRQILGQKVEFLVSFYNNEISEKSEIFDDQFSVERPDGSNFTLKIRSTKLEDSAMYFCASSRNEAFFGQGTRLTVV.

The chain employs TRBV2 and TRBJ2-2; D gene unclear. The CDR3 consists of 16 residues. Germline V gives CDR1 SNHLY, CDR2 FYNNEI. V shed 5 bases and J shed 0 bases, with 13 bases lying between them. CDR3 region: CASSFSVMSNTGELFF. DNA for the CDR3: TGTGCCAGCAGTTTCTCGGTTATGTCGAACACCGGGGAGCTGTTTTTT.

The genes are TRBV28 and TRBJ2-5; 8 bases match TRBD1. The CDR3 runs to 15 residues. Germline CDR1 MDHEN, CDR2 SYDVKM. The junction had 8 bases not matched to a gene; V was cut back by 5 bases and J by 3 bases. This CDR3 reads CASSPQLTGEETQYF. Written as DNA, the CDR3 is TGTGCCAGCAGTCCCCAACTGACAGGGGAAGAGACCCAGTACTTC.

The chain recombines TRBV5-4 with TRBJ2-2; D may correspond to TRBD1 or TRBD2 (5 bases each). The V end lost 1 base, the J end lost 4 bases, and 11 bases lay between the germline ends. From germline, CDR1 is SGHNT and CDR2 YYREEE (reference sequence). The CDR3 is 15 amino acids. The CDR3 region is CASSLQGTLTGELFF. CDR3 nucleotides: TGTGCCAGCAGCTTGCAAGGGACCCTCACCGGGGAGCTGTTTTTT.

This rearrangement joins TRBV7-9 to TRBJ1-5; D is unresolved. CDR3 length equals 13 residues. V was clipped by 1 base and J by 3 bases, with 4 bases between them. Looked up from germline, CDR1 is SEHNR and CDR2 is FQNEAQ (reference sequence). The CDR3 bases are TGTGCCAGCAGCTTAGAGTTCAATCAGCCCCAGCATTTT. Translation: CASSLEFNQPQHF.

The chain carries TRBV5-1 and TRBJ2-3; unclear D gene. V gave up 4 bases and J gave up 5 bases, with 5 bases separating them. The CDR3 totals 11 residues. The germline gives CDR1 SGHRS, CDR2 YFSETQ. CDR3 nucleotide sequence: TGCGCCAGCAGCGAAAGAGATACGCAGTATTTT. Translated, it gives CASSERDTQYF.

The CDR3 loop reads CATTVGENLDTGELFF. CDR3 in DNA: TGTGCCACCACGGTAGGAGAAAACCTTGACACCGGGGAGCTGTTTTTT. This chain uses TRBV15 with TRBJ2-2; no definite D call. Germline assignment: CDR1 LNHNV and CDR2 YYDKDF (reference sequence). The length of the CDR3 is 16 residues. V lost 7 bases to trimming and J lost 3 bases, with 18 bases between them.

The gene calls are TRBV9 and TRBJ2-5, with 8 nucleotides matching TRBD1. V lost 3 bases, J lost 1 base, and 8 bases stayed unmatched. CDR3 length equals 16 residues. Germline lookup yields CDR1 SGDLS and CDR2 YYNGEE. As DNA, the CDR3 is TGTGCCAGCAGCGCCGGGACAGGTGCCTTCCAAGAGACCCAGTACTTC. Its protein is CASSAGTGAFQETQYF.

This clone has just one count. This chain uses TRBV2 with TRBJ1-2, with D hard to call. The CDR3 has 12 residues. The V gene's germline CDR1 is SNHLY and CDR2 FYNNEI. Trimming took 4 bases from V and 4 from J, leaving 7 bases between them. The CDR3 coding sequence is TGTGCCAGCAGTGCGCAACTCTATGGCTACACCTTC. Translated: CASSAQLYGYTF.

The chain combines TRBV9 with TRBJ1-1; possible D gene TRBD1, 5 bases. The V gene's germline CDR1 is SGDLS and CDR2 YYNGEE. This CDR3 is built from 16 residues. Trimming stripped 0 bases from V and 5 bases from J, with 17 bases between. CDR3 loop: CASSVALGRGSTEAFF. CDR3 DNA sequence: TGTGCCAGCAGCGTAGCTTTAGGGAGGGGAAGTACTGAAGCTTTCTTT.

As for this clone: The junction and the germline gene differ at one end; a read error may be behind it. The chain recombines TRBV9 with TRBJ2-1, with a possible D match to TRBD1 (5 bases). CDR1 is SGDLS, CDR2 YYNGEE, per germline. The length of the CDR3 is 16 residues. The CDR3: CASRVGTGHEPNEQFF. CDR3 nucleotides: TGTGCCAGCAGGGTAGGAACAGGACATGAACCCAATGAGCAGTTCTTC. The whole variable domain, remainder taken from reference TRBV9 and TRBJ2-1, is DSGVTQTPKHLITATGQRVTLRCSPRSGDLSVYWYQQSLDQGLQFLIQYYNGEERAKGNILERFSAQQFPDLHSELNLSSLELGDSALYFCASRVGTGHEPNEQFFGPGTRLTVL.

V usage is TRBV5-4 and J usage is TRBJ2-1; D unresolved. Germline V gene sequence: CDR1 SGHNT, CDR2 YYREEE (reference sequence). This CDR3 is 14 amino acids long. The germline V and J ends were trimmed by 0 bases and 7 bases, with 11 bases remaining between them. The CDR3 sequence: CASSLAGDNNEQFF. CDR3 DNA sequence: TGTGCCAGCAGCTTGGCCGGCGACAATAATGAGCAGTTCTTC. The variable domain in full, completed from reference TRBV5-4 and TRBJ2-1, reads ETGVTQSPTHLIKTRGQQVTLRCSSQSGHNTVSWYQQALGQGPQFIFQYYREEENGRGNFPPRFSGLQFPNYSSELNVNALELDDSALYLCASSLAGDNNEQFFGPGTRLTVL.

J is TRBJ1-4 and V is TRBV7-2; a weak D match, TRBD1 (6 bases). CDR3 length equals 14 residues. V was clipped by 5 bases and J by 8 bases, with 15 bases between them. Germline V lookup: CDR1 SGHTA, CDR2 FQGNSA. The CDR3 sequence is CASSQGGGHEKLFF. For the CDR3, the DNA is TGTGCCAGCAGCCAAGGGGGGGGTCACGAAAAACTGTTTTTT.

The gene calls are TRBV30 and TRBJ2-7, with 13 bases identical to TRBD2. V trimming: 5 bases; J trimming: 6 bases; junction bases outside the gene matches: 10. The CDR3 totals 15 residues. Per the germline V gene, CDR1 is GTSNPN and CDR2 is SVGIG (reference sequence). CDR3 residues: CAWCTSGRAVAEQYF. The DNA for the CDR3 is TGTGCCTGGTGTACTAGCGGGAGGGCCGTTGCCGAGCAGTACTTC.

The chain carries TRBV2 and TRBJ1-5; D is ambiguous. The CDR3 sequence is 14 residues long. Germline assignment: CDR1 SNHLY and CDR2 FYNNEI. V lost 2 bases and J 4 bases, leaving 9 bases between the germline ends. Written as DNA, the CDR3 is TGTGCCAGCAGTGAATCGGGTCCTAATCAGCCCCAGCATTTT. Translated, it gives CASSESGPNQPQHF.